The present T cell receptor (beta chain) was sequenced within a study of cytomegalovirus exposure and HLA in healthy donors. The CDR3 has 16 residues. J gave up 4 bases and V 5 bases, and 11 bases lay outside the gene matches. CDR1 and CDR2 from the germline V gene are LNHNV and YYDKDF (reference sequence). PCR employed 60 Vbeta and 13 Jbeta primers. Sequencing was performed with immunoSEQ multiplex PCR; in TCRdb, only in-frame clones are kept and a portion is missing. The sample contains approximately 67,000 clones, 80% to 90% of which appear only once. On this clone: No antigen is known for it.

General observations from the study: Segments of the TCR beta V type were, in most cases, productive about 90% or about 30% of the time in an earlier analysis. Analysis was carried out at a later point, and it linked a missense DCLRE1C variant to TCR beta V- and J-gene trimming.

Sequenced sample: PBMCs. The chain uses TRBV15 and TRBJ2-1, with 7 nucleotides matching TRBD2. This TCR came from a woman in her twenties or thirties in good health and CMV-seropositive. CDR3 DNA: TGTGCCACCAGCCCAACAACGGGAGGCGAGTACAATGAGCAGTTCTTC. Translation gives CATSPTTGGEYNEQFF.